Presented here are 18 T cell receptor beta chains from one specimen sequenced in a study of blood T cell repertoires in COVID-19. Clones were sequenced by immunoSEQ multiplex PCR, and TCRdb holds only the in-frame ones, with some missing. The sample lists some 150,000 clones, about 80% occurring once. The specimen sequenced was peripheral blood. Receptors originate from a man in his 60s with acute or convalescent COVID-19.

The chain links TRBV5-5 to TRBJ2-1, with 10 nucleotides matching TRBD1. The germline CDR1 and CDR2 sequences are SGHKS and YYEKEE (reference sequence). The CDR3 is made up of 15 amino acids. With V trimmed by 5 bases and J by 7 bases, 9 bases remained unmatched. The CDR3: CASSAGTGVWNEQFF. In nucleotides, the CDR3 is TGTGCCAGCAGTGCCGGGACAGGGGTTTGGAATGAGCAGTTCTTC.

The chain has TRBV9 and TRBJ2-1; perhaps TRBD1 as D (6 bases). Looked up from germline, CDR1 is SGDLS and CDR2 is YYNGEE. The V and J ends lost 3 bases and 4 bases respectively, with 17 bases between them. This CDR3 region has 16 residues. The CDR3 reads CASSGQWGPRYNEQFF. The CDR3 nucleotides read TGTGCCAGCAGCGGCCAGTGGGGGCCGAGGTACAATGAGCAGTTCTTC.

This clone came up once. V gene TRBV5-1 combines with J gene TRBJ2-3, with D maybe TRBD2 (6 bases). The ends were cut back, 2 bases at V and 2 bases at J, with 12 bases in the middle. Germline assignment: CDR1 SGHRS and CDR2 YFSETQ. The CDR3 contains 15 residues. The CDR3 loop is CASSFQAGTTDTQYF. Here the CDR3 DNA reads TGCGCCAGCAGCTTCCAAGCGGGCACCACAGATACGCAGTATTTT.

The genes are TRBV3-1 (or the pseudogene TRBV3-2) and TRBJ2-2; no clear D gene. V was clipped by 1 base and J by 8 bases, with 11 bases between them. Germline CDR1 reads LGHDT; CDR2 reads YNNKEL (reference sequence). The CDR3 spans 14 residues. In nucleotides, the CDR3 is TGTGCCAGCAGCCAAGGGTCAGTGCTTGGGGAGCTGTTTTTT. Its translation: CASSQGSVLGELFF.

The chain employs TRBV4-1 and TRBJ1-1; D ambiguous. The CDR3 runs 15 residues. Per germline, CDR1 MGHRA and CDR2 YSYEKL. V was pared by 4 bases and J by 7 bases, with 19 bases between. The CDR3 protein is CASSPPGVSRREAFF. Here the CDR3 DNA reads TGCGCCAGCAGCCCCCCCGGTGTCTCTCGCCGTGAAGCTTTCTTT.

This clone was observed a single time. J is TRBJ1-3 and V is TRBV6-2 or TRBV6-3, with no clear D. The CDR3 loop spans 14 amino acids. CDR1 MNHEY and CDR2 SVGEGT come from the germline V gene. The V end lost 5 bases, the J end lost 4 bases, and 12 bases lay between the germline ends. CDR3 amino acids: CASSRQFGGNTIYF. The CDR3 bases are TGTGCCAGCAGTCGCCAGTTCGGGGGAAACACCATATATTTT.

The genes are TRBV9 and TRBJ1-3; 9 bases are a match to TRBD1. The CDR3 runs to 15 residues. Losses at the gene ends were 3 bases for V and 3 bases for J; bases not matched to a gene: 4. Per germline, CDR1 SGDLS and CDR2 YYNGEE. CDR3 in DNA: TGTGCCAGCAGCGCCTCGGACAGGGGTGGAAACACCATATATTTT. Encoded protein: CASSASDRGGNTIYF.

This clone was counted a few times. This rearrangement joins TRBV15 to TRBJ1-3; D gene ambiguous. Trimming shortened V by 0 bases and J by 4 bases, and 7 bases separated the two germline ends. CDR3 length: 14 residues. CDR1 LNHNV and CDR2 YYDKDF come from the germline V gene (reference sequence). DNA of the CDR3: TGTGCCACCAGCAGAGACTTCGGGGGAAACACCATATATTTT. It is translated as CATSRDFGGNTIYF.

The V call is TRBV6-2 or TRBV6-3, the J call TRBJ2-4, with 12 bases that match TRBD2. The germline V gene has CDR1 MNHEY and CDR2 SVGEGT. J gave up 4 bases and V 2 bases, and 9 bases lay outside the gene matches. This CDR3 spans 18 amino acids. The CDR3 DNA sequence: TGTGCCAGCAGTTACGACCAACTAGCGGGAGGAGGTAAAAACATTCAGTACTTC. Translation gives CASSYDQLAGGGKNIQYF.

The chain combines TRBV24-1 with TRBJ2-3; D uncertain. The CDR3 sequence is 14 residues long. Germline V gene sequence: CDR1 KGHDR, CDR2 SFDVKD. V was clipped by 4 bases and J by 2 bases, with 9 bases between them. DNA of the CDR3: TGTGCCACCAGTGACCCCGCGGCCACAGATACGCAGTATTTT. Its protein is CATSDPAATDTQYF.

The chain uses TRBV3-1 (or the pseudogene TRBV3-2) and TRBJ1-4; 7 nucleotides line up with TRBD1. Trimming took 2 bases from V and 6 from J; bases not matched to a gene: 21. The germline V gene has CDR1 LGHDT and CDR2 YNNKEL (reference sequence). This CDR3 is built from 20 residues. Here the CDR3 reads CASSQPPTGVLDPRYEKLFF. CDR3 DNA: TGTGCCAGCAGCCAACCACCAACAGGGGTCTTAGACCCTCGTTATGAAAAACTGTTTTTT.

The CDR3 nucleotides read TGTGCCAGCCGCGCGAGAGCGGGAGCCTCAGATACGCAGTATTTT. This sequence encodes CASRARAGASDTQYF. V usage is TRBV3-1 (or the pseudogene TRBV3-2) and J usage is TRBJ2-3, with 8 bases lining up with TRBD2. This CDR3 has 15 residues. The J segment lost 4 bases and the V segment lost 8 bases, leaving 11 bases of the junction unmatched. Germline CDR1 is LGHDT and CDR2 is YNNKEL (reference sequence).

This chain joins TRBV5-4 and TRBJ1-4; 8 nucleotides agree with TRBD1. The germline V gene has CDR1 SGHNT and CDR2 YYREEE (reference sequence). CDR3 length: 15 amino acids. Germline trimming cut 4 bases from V and 8 bases from J; bases unmatched to any gene: 10. The CDR3 DNA is TGTGCCAGCAGCCCGATGACAGGGGCAGGAGAAAAACTGTTTTTT. Encoded protein: CASSPMTGAGEKLFF.

V is TRBV6-4 and J is TRBJ2-1, with TRBD1 matching over 7 bases. Germline trimming cut 3 bases from V and 6 bases from J; bases unmatched to any gene: 2. CDR1 is MRHNA and CDR2 is SNTAGT in the germline V gene. CDR3 length equals 13 residues. The CDR3 reads CASSEQGVNEQFF. For the CDR3, the DNA is TGTGCCAGCAGTGAGCAGGGGGTCAATGAGCAGTTCTTC.

This sequence joins TRBV7-2 and TRBJ1-1; tentatively, D is TRBD1 (5 bases). The V and J ends lost 4 bases and 1 base respectively, with 16 bases between them. CDR1 and CDR2 (germline): SGHTA, FQGNSA. The CDR3 sequence is 16 residues long. The CDR3 loop reads CASSSSGRGANTEAFF. CDR3 in DNA: TGTGCCAGCAGCTCGTCCGGGAGGGGTGCGAACACTGAAGCTTTCTTT.

The J gene is TRBJ2-3, the V gene TRBV5-4; TRBD2 is a possible D gene (5 bases). The CDR3 length is 14 residues. The germline gives CDR1 SGHNT, CDR2 YYREEE (reference sequence). The germline V and J ends were trimmed by 3 bases and 3 bases, with 11 bases remaining between them. This CDR3 reads CASSSRTGTDTQYF. In DNA form, the CDR3 reads TGTGCCAGCAGCTCTAGGACTGGAACAGATACGCAGTATTTT. Combining the CDR3 with reference TRBV5-4 and TRBJ2-3 gives the whole variable domain ETGVTQSPTHLIKTRGQQVTLRCSSQSGHNTVSWYQQALGQGPQFIFQYYREEENGRGNFPPRFSGLQFPNYSSELNVNALELDDSALYLCASSSRTGTDTQYFGPGTRLTVL.

V gene TRBV7-9 combines with J gene TRBJ2-1; D possibly corresponds to TRBD1 (5 bases). Germline assignment: CDR1 SEHNR and CDR2 FQNEAQ (reference sequence). The CDR3 covers 14 residues. Trimming shortened V by 3 bases and J by 8 bases, and 14 bases separated the two germline ends. This CDR3 is CASSLGQGVDEQFF. CDR3 coding DNA: TGTGCCAGCAGCTTGGGTCAGGGTGTAGATGAGCAGTTCTTC.

The chain carries TRBV6-5 and TRBJ1-3; the match to TRBD1 covers 8 bases. This CDR3 region has 15 residues. CDR1 is MNHEY and CDR2 is SVGAGI in the germline V gene. J was trimmed by 3 bases and V by 6 bases; bases with no gene match: 7. This chain's CDR3 is CASRPTGAGGNTIYF. In DNA form, the CDR3 reads TGTGCCAGCAGACCGACAGGGGCCGGTGGAAACACCATATATTTT.